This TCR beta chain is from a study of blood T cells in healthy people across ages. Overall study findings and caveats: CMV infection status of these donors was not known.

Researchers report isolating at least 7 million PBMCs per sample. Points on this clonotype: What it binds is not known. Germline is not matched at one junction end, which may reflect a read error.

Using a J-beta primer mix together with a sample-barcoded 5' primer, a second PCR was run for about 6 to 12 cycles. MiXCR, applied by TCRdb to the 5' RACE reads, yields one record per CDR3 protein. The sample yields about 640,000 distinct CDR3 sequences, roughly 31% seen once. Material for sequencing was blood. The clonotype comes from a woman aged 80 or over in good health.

CDR3 sequence (DNA): TGTGCCGGCAGCAGACCCACCAAGGGAGCGGGGGGAAGCTCCTGCAATGAGCAGTTCTTC. It codes for CAGSRPTKGAGGSSCNEQFF. The chain employs TRBV7-2 and TRBJ2-1; 9 bases match TRBD2. This CDR3 contains 20 residues. Germline assignment: CDR1 SGHTA and CDR2 FQGNSA.